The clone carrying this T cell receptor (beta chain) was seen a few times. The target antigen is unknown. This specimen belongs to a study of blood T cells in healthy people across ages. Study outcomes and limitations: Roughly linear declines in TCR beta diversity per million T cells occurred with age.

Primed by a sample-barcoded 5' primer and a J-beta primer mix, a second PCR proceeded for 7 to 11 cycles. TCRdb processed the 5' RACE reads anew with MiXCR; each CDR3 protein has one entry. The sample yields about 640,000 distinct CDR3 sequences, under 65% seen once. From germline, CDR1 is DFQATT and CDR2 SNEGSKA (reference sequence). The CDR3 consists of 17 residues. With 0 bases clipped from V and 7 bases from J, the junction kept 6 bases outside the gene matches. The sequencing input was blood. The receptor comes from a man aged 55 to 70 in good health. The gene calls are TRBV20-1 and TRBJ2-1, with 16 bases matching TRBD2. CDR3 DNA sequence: TGCAGTGCTAGAGAGGGGACTAGCGGGGGGGCTCGGAATGAGCAGTTCTTC. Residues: CSAREGTSGGARNEQFF.